This entry lists 10 T cell receptor beta chains sequenced from one sample in a study of tissue T cells after allogeneic stem cell transplantation. Documented time point: mouse harvest day 7 after allogeneic transplant. Mouse grafts combined 10^7 T-cell-depleted bone marrow cells with 10^6 splenic CD5+ T cells. Sequencing used immunoSEQ multiplex PCR; TCRdb keeps in-frame clones, though not all of them. The sample lists over 7,000 clones; roughly 53% were seen once. The sample consisted of gut tissue. These receptor sequences come from a female BALB/c mouse given C57BL/6 T cells with graft-versus-host disease after an allogeneic hematopoietic cell transplant.

As concerns this clone: The gene names here belong to mouse. The read terminates 1 residue ahead of where the CDR3 ends, so the germline J gene completes it. This chain links TRBV3 with TRBJ2-3; D is ambiguous. This CDR3 region has 14 residues. Germline assignment: CDR1 SNHLY and CDR2 FYNGKV (reference sequence). V was clipped by 2 bases and J by 0 bases, with 6 bases between them. CDR3 DNA (partial): TGTGCCAGCAGCTTAAGACTTAGTGCAGAAACGCTGTAT. It codes for CASSLRLSAETLY. The entire CDR3 protein is CASSLRLSAETLYF.

The sample holds a few counts of this clone. The genes are named according to mouse. The read is 1 residue too short to cover the CDR3 end, so that end is filled in from the germline J gene. The V and J genes are TRBV26 and TRBJ1-6, with 8 bases identical to TRBD1. TRBJ1-6 is an ORF, with its function uncertain. The J segment lost 6 bases and the V segment lost 0 bases, leaving 1 base of the junction unmatched. Per germline, CDR1 KGHPV and CDR2 FQNQEV (reference sequence). This CDR3 is built from 15 residues. CDR3 region: CASSLSQGANSPLYF. Partial CDR3 DNA: TGTGCCAGCAGTCTGTCCCAGGGGGCTAATTCGCCCCTCTAC.

As to this clone: Gene labels here are mouse ones. Sequencing ends 1 residue short of the CDR3 end; the germline J gene provides the rest. V usage is TRBV26 and J usage is TRBJ2-5, with D unclear. Trimming stripped 1 base from V and 0 bases from J, with 5 bases between. CDR1 and CDR2 from the germline V gene are KGHPV and FQNQEV (reference sequence). The CDR3 consists of 14 residues. CDR3 loop: CASSLFSNQDTQYF. The CDR3 bases that were read are TGTGCCAGCAGTCTGTTCAGTAACCAAGACACCCAGTAC.

As to this clone: The germline and genes are mouse ones. Sequencing ends 1 residue short of the CDR3 end; the germline J gene provides the rest. The V and J genes are TRBV13-3 and TRBJ2-3; D unclear. Germline values: CDR1 NNHDY, CDR2 SYVADS. V was cut by 3 bases and J by 2 bases, with 7 bases left in between. This CDR3 has 13 residues. The CDR3 DNA, read in part, is TGTGCCAGCAGTGGGTACAATGCAGAAACGCTGTAT. Protein sequence: CASSGYNAETLY. The entire CDR3 protein reads CASSGYNAETLYF.

This clone was recorded a few times. Gene and germline names: mouse. Read coverage stops 1 residue before the CDR3 terminus; the germline J gene supplies the remainder. This rearrangement joins TRBV1 to TRBJ2-4; D may be TRBD1 (5 bases). Deletions cut 4 bases from V and 2 bases from J, with 10 bases between. The germline gives CDR1 NSQYPW, CDR2 LRSPGD (reference sequence). The CDR3 has 14 amino acids. The CDR3 spells CTCSVGGDQNTLYF. The covered CDR3 bases are TGCACCTGCAGTGTGGGAGGGGATCAAAACACCTTGTAC.

This clone was detected a few times. Genes and germline are mouse. The read stops 1 residue short of the end of the CDR3; the missing end is completed from the germline J gene. The rearrangement links TRBV20 to TRBJ2-5, with TRBD2 identical over 13 bases. Germline trimming cut 1 base from V and 0 bases from J; bases unmatched to any gene: 7. CDR3 length: 18 amino acids. Germline V gives CDR1 GFQATS, CDR2 STVNSAI. CDR3 DNA (partial): TGTGGTGCTAGGGCCCAGGGGACTGGGGGGGATAACCAAGACACCCAGTAC. Its translation is CGARAQGTGGDNQDTQY. The CDR3, in full, reads CGARAQGTGGDNQDTQYF.

To note about this clone: Gene labels here are mouse ones. The CDR3 is CALGGSAETLYF. Incomplete CDR3 DNA: TGTGCCCTCGGGGGTAGTGCAGAAACGCTGTAT. V usage is TRBV31 and J usage is TRBJ2-3; D tentatively reads TRBD1 or TRBD2 (5 bases each). Read sequence stops 1 residue before the CDR3 end, and the germline J gene provides the missing end. Germline-derived CDR1 and CDR2 are GKSSPN and SITVG. CDR3 length: 12 amino acids. The V end lost 8 bases, the J end lost 0 bases, and 9 bases lay between the germline ends. Variable domain in full (rest from reference TRBV31 and TRBJ2-3): AQTIHQWPVAEIKAVGSPLSLGCTIKGKSSPNLYWYWQATGGTLQQLFYSITVGQVESVVQLNLSASRPKDDQFILSTEKLLLSHSGFYLCALGGSAETLYFGSGTRLTVL.

By sample share, this clone is large. The genes are named according to mouse. The read terminates 1 residue ahead of where the CDR3 ends, so the germline J gene completes it. This rearrangement joins TRBV14 to TRBJ2-7; 9 bases line up with TRBD1. V trimming: 5 bases; J trimming: 6 bases; junction bases outside the gene matches: 0. This CDR3 contains 11 residues. Germline CDR1 reads SGHDT; CDR2 reads FRDEAV. The CDR3 DNA, read in part, is TGTGCCAGCAGGACAGGGGGTGAACAGTAC. Protein: CASRTGGEQY. The whole CDR3 sequence is CASRTGGEQYF. Full variable domain (outside the CDR3, taken from reference TRBV14 and TRBJ2-7): EAGVTQSPRYAVLQEGQAVSFWCDPISGHDTLYWYQQPRDQGPQLLVYFRDEAVIDNSQLPSDRFSAVRPKGTNSTLKIQSAKQGDTATYLCASRTGGEQYFGPGTRLTVL.

In regard to this clone: The gene names here belong to mouse. The observed sequence ends 1 residue before the CDR3 terminus, with the missing tail filled in from the germline J gene. The chain uses TRBV26 and TRBJ2-5; tentatively, D is TRBD1 (6 bases). CDR1 KGHPV and CDR2 FQNQEV come from the germline V gene (reference sequence). Trimming pared 6 bases from V and 3 bases from J, leaving 10 bases between. The CDR3 contains 13 residues. The CDR3 loop reads CASSPGHQDTQYF. The part of the CDR3 DNA that was read is TGTGCCAGCAGCCCGGGACATCAAGACACCCAGTAC.

As regards this clone: Any gene name here is a mouse gene name. From the germline J gene comes the end of the CDR3, since the read stops 1 residue before it. This chain connects TRBV4 to TRBJ2-4; a weak D match, TRBD2 (6 bases). The CDR3 is 13 amino acids. In germline, CDR1 is LGHDT, CDR2 YNNKQL (reference sequence). Trimming took 5 bases from V and 0 from J, leaving 6 bases between them. The CDR3 protein is CASSLGSQNTLYF. The part of the CDR3 DNA that was read is TGTGCCAGCAGCCTGGGGAGTCAAAACACCTTGTAC.